This entry concerns a single T cell receptor (beta chain). Its antigen is unidentified. These data are taken from a study of cytomegalovirus exposure and HLA in healthy donors. General observations from the study: TCR beta V- and J-gene trimming, according to a later analysis, was linked to a missense DCLRE1C variant. Altogether, about 160 TCR beta chains were recorded as cytomegalovirus-associated.

The V gene's germline CDR1 is GTSNPN and CDR2 SVGIG (reference sequence). The CDR3 sequence is 13 residues long. Trimming left V 8 bases short and J 4 bases short, with 15 bases between. The primer mix had 60 Vbeta and 13 Jbeta primers. Assay: immunoSEQ multiplex PCR; the TCRdb copy retains only in-frame clones and omits some. In the table there are about 170,000 clones, 85% of which are singletons. Material for sequencing was PBMCs. The sequence came from a man aged 25-45 years in good health and CMV-seropositive. The chain joins TRBV30 to TRBJ1-3, with D perhaps matching TRBD1 (6 bases). Written as DNA, the CDR3 is TGTGCCGGGGCGGGGGGCTCCGGAAACACCATATATTTT. It specifies CAGAGGSGNTIYF.